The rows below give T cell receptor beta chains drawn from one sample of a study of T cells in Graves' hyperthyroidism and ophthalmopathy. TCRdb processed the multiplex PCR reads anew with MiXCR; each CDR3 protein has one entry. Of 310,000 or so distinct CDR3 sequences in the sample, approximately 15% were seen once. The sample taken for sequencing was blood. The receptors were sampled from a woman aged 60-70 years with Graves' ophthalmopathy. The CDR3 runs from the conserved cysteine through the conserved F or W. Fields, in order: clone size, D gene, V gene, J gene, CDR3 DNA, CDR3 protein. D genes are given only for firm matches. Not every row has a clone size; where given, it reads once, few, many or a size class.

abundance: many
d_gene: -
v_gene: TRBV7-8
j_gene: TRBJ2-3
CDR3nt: TGTGCCAGCAGCTCCAGCGGAACTAGCACAGATACGCAGTATTTT
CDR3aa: CASSSSGTSTDTQYF

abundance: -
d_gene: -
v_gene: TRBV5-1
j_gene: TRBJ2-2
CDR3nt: TGCGCCAGCAGCTTGCAGGTCGGCTACACCGGGGAGCTGTTTTTT
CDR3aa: CASSLQVGYTGELFF

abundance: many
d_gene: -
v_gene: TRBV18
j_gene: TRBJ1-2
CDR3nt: TGTGCCAGCTCACCGGGGACGGCTTCCTATGGCTACACCTTC
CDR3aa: CASSPGTASYGYTF

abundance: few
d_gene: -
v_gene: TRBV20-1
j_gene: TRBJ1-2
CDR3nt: TGCAGTGCTAGAGTGCTTGGCCCAGGCTACACCTTC
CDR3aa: CSARVLGPGYTF

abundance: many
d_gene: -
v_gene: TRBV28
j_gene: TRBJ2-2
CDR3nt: TGTGCCAGCAGGCAGGGGACCGGGGAGCTGTTTTTT
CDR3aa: CASRQGTGELFF

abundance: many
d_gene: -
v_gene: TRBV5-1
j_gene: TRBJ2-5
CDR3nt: TGCGCCAGCAGCCCAGACTCAGAGACCCAGTACTTC
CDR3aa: CASSPDSETQYF

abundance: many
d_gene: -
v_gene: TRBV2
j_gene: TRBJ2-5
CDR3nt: TGTGCCAGCAGATTCTCCTTGTTGGCGGCTCTTTACTTC
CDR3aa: CASRFSLLAALYF

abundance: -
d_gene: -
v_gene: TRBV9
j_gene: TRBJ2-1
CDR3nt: TGTGCCAGCAGCGAGACGACAGGTGAGCAGTTCTTC
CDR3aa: CASSETTGEQFF

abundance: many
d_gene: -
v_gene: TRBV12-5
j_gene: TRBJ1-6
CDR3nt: TGTGCTAGTGCTTCCGATCCGGAGGATAATTCACCCCTCCACTTT
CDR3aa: CASASDPEDNSPLHF

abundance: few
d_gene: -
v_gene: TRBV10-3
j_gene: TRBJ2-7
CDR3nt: TGTGCCATCAGTGGGGGCGATGGGGGAGCCTACGAGCAGTACTTC
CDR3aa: CAISGGDGGAYEQYF

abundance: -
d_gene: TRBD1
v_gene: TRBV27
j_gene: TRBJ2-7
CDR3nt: TGTGCCAGCAGTTCCCAGGGGGCGCGGTCCTACGAGCAGTACTTC
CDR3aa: CASSSQGARSYEQYF

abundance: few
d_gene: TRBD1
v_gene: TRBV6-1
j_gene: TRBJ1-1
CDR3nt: TGTGCCAGCAGGGCAACAGGGGGAAGTATGGGCACTGAAGCTTTCTTT
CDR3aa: CASRATGGSMGTEAFF

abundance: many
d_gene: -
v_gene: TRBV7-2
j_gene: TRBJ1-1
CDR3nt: TGTGCCAGCAGACCCGTCAGGCGAACTGAAGCTTTCTTT
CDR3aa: CASRPVRRTEAFF

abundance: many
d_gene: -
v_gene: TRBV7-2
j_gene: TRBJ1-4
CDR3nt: TGTGCCAGCAGCCTGCAGGGGGAAAAACTGTTTTTT
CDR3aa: CASSLQGEKLFF

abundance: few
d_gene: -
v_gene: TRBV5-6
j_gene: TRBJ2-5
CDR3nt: TGTGCCAGCAGCTCGCTTAGGCCCCCGAGGAAGGGGCGGCAAGAGACCCAGTACTTC
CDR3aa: CASSSLRPPRKGRQETQYF

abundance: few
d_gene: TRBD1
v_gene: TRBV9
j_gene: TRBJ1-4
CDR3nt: TGTGCCAGCAGCGTAGCTCACCAGGGGGCTAATGAAAAACTGTTTTTT
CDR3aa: CASSVAHQGANEKLFF

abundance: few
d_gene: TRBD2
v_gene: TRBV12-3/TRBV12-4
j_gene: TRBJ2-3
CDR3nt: TGTGCCAGCAGCGACCCTAGCGGGGGGAGGAATATGGATACGCAGTATTTT
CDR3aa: CASSDPSGGRNMDTQYF

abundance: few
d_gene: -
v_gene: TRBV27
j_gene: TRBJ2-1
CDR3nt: TGTGCCACCAGGACCGAACGGTCCTACAATGAGCAGTTCTTC
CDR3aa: CATRTERSYNEQFF

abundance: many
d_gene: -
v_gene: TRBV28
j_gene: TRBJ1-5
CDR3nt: TGTGCCAGCGGGGAAATCAGGGGAGGTCAGCCCCAGCATTTT
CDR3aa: CASGEIRGGQPQHF

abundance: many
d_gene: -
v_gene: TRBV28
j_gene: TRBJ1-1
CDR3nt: TGTGCCAGCAGCCCCTTGCGAGGGACAAGCCCGGGGCGGAACACTGAAGCTTTCTTT
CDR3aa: CASSPLRGTSPGRNTEAFF

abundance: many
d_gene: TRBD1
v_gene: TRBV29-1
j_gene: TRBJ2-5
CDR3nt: TGCAGCGTTGCAACCGGGACAGGGACCGAGACCCAGTACTTC
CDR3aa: CSVATGTGTETQYF

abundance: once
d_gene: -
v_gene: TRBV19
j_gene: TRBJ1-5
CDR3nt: TGTGCCAGTAGTACCCGCCCTCTCCCAACGGGCAATCAGCCCCAGCATTTT
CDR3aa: CASSTRPLPTGNQPQHF

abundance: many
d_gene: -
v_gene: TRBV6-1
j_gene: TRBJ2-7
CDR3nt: TGTGCCAGCAGTGAACATTCGGGGCCTTACGAGCAGTACTTC
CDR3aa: CASSEHSGPYEQYF

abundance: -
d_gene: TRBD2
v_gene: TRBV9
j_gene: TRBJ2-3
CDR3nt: TGTGCCAGCAGCTCACACTCCGGGGGGGATACGCAGTATTTT
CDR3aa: CASSSHSGGDTQYF

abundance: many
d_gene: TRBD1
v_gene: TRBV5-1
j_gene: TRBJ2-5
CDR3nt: TGCGCCAGCAGCCCCGGGACAGGGGGAGAGACCCAGTACTTC
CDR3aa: CASSPGTGGETQYF

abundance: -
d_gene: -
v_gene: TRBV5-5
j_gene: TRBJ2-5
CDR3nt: TGTGCCAGCAGCTTGTCGCTTGGACGGGGCGAGACCCAGTACTTC
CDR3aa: CASSLSLGRGETQYF

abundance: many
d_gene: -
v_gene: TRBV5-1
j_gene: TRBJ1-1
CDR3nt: TGCGCCAGCAGCTTGGAGGGCCGGCACGGGGCTGAAGCTTTCTTT
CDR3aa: CASSLEGRHGAEAFF

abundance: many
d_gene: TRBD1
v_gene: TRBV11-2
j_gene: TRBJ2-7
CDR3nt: TGTGCCAGCAGCTTCCCAAAGGTGACAGGGGGCTACGAGCAGTACTTC
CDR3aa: CASSFPKVTGGYEQYF

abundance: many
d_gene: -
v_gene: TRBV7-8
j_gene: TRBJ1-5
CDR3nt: TGTGCCAGCAGCGTCGGGGGCCTCAATCAGCCCCAGCATTTT
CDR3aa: CASSVGGLNQPQHF

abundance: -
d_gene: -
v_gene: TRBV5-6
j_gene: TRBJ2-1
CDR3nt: TGTGCCAGCAGCTTGCCAGGATCGCCCCACAATGAGCAGTTCTTC
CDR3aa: CASSLPGSPHNEQFF

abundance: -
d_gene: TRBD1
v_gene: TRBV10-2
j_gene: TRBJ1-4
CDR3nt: TGCGCCAGCAGTGAGTCGTTGACAGGGGTTCGCGAAAAACTGTTTTTT
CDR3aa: CASSESLTGVREKLFF

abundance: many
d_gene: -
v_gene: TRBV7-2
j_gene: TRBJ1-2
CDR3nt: TGTGCCAGCAGCTTTACACAGGGTCTGGCCTATGGCTACACCTTC
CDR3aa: CASSFTQGLAYGYTF

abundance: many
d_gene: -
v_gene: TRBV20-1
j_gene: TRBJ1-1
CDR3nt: TGCAGTGCAGGGGAGTTAAGCGCTGAAGCTTTCTTT
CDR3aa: CSAGELSAEAFF

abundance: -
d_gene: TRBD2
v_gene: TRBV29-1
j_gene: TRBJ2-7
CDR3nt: TGCAGCGTCAGGACTAGCGGGAGCCACGAGCAGTACTTC
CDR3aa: CSVRTSGSHEQYF

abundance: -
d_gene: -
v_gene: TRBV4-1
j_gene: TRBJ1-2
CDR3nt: TGCGCCAGCAGCCAAGTCGGGGTTCACGCGGGTGGCTACACCTTC
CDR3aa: CASSQVGVHAGGYTF

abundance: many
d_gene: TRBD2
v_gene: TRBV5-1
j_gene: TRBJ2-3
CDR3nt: TGCGCCAGCAGCCAGACTACTAGCGGGAGCGTCACAGATACGCAGTATTTT
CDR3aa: CASSQTTSGSVTDTQYF

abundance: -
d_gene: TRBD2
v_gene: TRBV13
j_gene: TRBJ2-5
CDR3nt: TGTGCCAGCAGCTTAGCGATCCCGGGACTAGCGGGGGCCGGCGGGGCCCAGTACTTC
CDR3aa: CASSLAIPGLAGAGGAQYF

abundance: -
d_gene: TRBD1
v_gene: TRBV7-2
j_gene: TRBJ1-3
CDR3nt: TGTGCCAGCAGCGCCGGGACAGGGAGACCTGGAAACACCATATATTTT
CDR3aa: CASSAGTGRPGNTIYF

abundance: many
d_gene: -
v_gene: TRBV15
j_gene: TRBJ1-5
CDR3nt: TGTGCCACCAGCAGAGATGGCGGGAATCAGCCCCAGCATTTT
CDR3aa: CATSRDGGNQPQHF

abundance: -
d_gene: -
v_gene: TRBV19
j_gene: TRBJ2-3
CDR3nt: TGTGCCAGTAGTACCAGGGGAGATACGCAGTATTTT
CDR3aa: CASSTRGDTQYF

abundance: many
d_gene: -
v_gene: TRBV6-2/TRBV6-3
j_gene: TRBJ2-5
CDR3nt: TGTGCCAGCAGTTATAGCACTACCGCGAATCTCAGGGTCACGACCCAGTACTTC
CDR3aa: CASSYSTTANLRVTTQYF

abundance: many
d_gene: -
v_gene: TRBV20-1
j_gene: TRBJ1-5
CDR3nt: TGCAGTGCTAGAGGGCTTAGAGGCGACACTAGCAATCAGCCCCAGCATTTT
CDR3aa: CSARGLRGDTSNQPQHF

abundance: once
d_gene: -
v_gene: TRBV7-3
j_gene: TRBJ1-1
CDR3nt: TGTGCCAGCAGTCCTACGACAGCCAACACTGAAGCTTTCTTT
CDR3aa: CASSPTTANTEAFF

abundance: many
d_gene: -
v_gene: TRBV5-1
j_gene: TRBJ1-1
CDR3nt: TGCGCCAGCAGCTCCGGGGGGGAAGCTTTCTTT
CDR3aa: CASSSGGEAFF

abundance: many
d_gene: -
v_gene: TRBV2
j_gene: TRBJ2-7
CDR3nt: TGTGCCGGAAGAGGGGATTTTACCGAGCAGTACTTC
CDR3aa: CAGRGDFTEQYF

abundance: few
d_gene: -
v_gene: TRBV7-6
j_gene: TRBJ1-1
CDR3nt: TGTGCCAGCAGCTGGGGTCCGGCGAACACTGAAGCTTTCTTT
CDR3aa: CASSWGPANTEAFF

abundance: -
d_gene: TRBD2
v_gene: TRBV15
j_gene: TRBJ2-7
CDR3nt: TGTGCCACCAGCAGAGGAGAGGGGTTAGCGGGGGGGCCCTCCGAGCAGTACTTC
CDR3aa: CATSRGEGLAGGPSEQYF

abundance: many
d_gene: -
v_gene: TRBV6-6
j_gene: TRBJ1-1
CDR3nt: TGTGCCAGCAGTTACTCCGGGGGCCGGGGGACTGAAGCTTTCTTT
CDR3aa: CASSYSGGRGTEAFF

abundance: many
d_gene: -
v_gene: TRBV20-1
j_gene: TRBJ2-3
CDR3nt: TGCAGTGCTAGAGGCCGTACCCACGGGAGCACAGATACGCAGTATTTT
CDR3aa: CSARGRTHGSTDTQYF

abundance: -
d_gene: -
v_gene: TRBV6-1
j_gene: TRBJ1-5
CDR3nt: TGTGCCAGCAACCCCGGGGCAGGCGATCAGCCCCAGCATTTT
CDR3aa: CASNPGAGDQPQHF